The subject of this entry is one TCR beta chain. This entry comes from a study of blood T cell repertoires in COVID-19. Study in general: The origin of the acute and convalescent COVID-19 samples was the United States, Italy and Spain.

This CDR3 contains 14 residues. Germline CDR1 is MNHEY and CDR2 is SMNVEV (reference sequence). V shed 6 bases and J 4 bases; nucleotides not matched to a gene: 8. The study drew participants aged about 18 to 89 years from some 25 US areas. Authors' data handling: Reference gene primer amplification in the assay estimated nucleated cell counts. The table came from immunoSEQ multiplex PCR; TCRdb's copy has only in-frame clones and leaves some out. V, J and clone size were drawn from that table, and D and trimming were deduced from the DNA. The table has roughly 260,000 clones, 87% seen once; the top ten hold just over 2.5%.

This receptor was taken from a woman in her 30s with acute COVID-19. The chain is built from TRBV27 and TRBJ1-2, with 7 bases identical to TRBD1. The material sequenced was PBMCs or T cells enriched from blood (not recorded which). CDR3 loop: CASSRLGQPYGYTF. CDR3 DNA sequence: TGTGCCAGCAGCCGCCTGGGACAGCCCTATGGCTACACCTTC.